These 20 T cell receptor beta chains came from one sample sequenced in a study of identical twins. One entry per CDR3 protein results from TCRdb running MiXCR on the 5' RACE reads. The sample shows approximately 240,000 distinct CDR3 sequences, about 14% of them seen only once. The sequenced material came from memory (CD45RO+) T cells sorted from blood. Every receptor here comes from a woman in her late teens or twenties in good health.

The CDR3 DNA follows: TGTGCCAGCAGCTTAGGGCCTAGCGGGAGTGGGCAAGAGACCCAGTACTTC. The encoded protein is CASSLGPSGSGQETQYF. This chain links TRBV7-2 with TRBJ2-5; 10 bases map to TRBD2. The CDR3 runs to 17 residues. The trim removed 1 base at V and 2 bases at J, leaving 7 bases unmatched. Germline assignment: CDR1 SGHTA and CDR2 FQGNSA.

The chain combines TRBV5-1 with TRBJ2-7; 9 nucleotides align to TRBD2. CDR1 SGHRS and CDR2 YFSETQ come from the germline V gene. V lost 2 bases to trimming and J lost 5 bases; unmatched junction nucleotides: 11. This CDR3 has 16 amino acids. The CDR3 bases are TGCGCCAGCAGCTTCCTCATTAGCGGGAGCGGGGACGAGCAGTACTTC. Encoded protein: CASSFLISGSGDEQYF.

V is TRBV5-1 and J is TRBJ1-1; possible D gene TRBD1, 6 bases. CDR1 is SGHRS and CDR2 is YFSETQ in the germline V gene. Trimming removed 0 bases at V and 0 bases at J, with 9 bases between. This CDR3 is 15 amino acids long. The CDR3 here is CASSLAQGMNTEAFF. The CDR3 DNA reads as TGCGCCAGCAGCTTGGCCCAGGGGATGAACACTGAAGCTTTCTTT. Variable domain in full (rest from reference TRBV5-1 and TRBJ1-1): KAGVTQTPRYLIKTRGQQVTLSCSPISGHRSVSWYQQTPGQGLQFLFEYFSETQRNKGNFPGRFSGRQFSNSRSEMNVSTLELGDSALYLCASSLAQGMNTEAFFGQGTRLTVV.

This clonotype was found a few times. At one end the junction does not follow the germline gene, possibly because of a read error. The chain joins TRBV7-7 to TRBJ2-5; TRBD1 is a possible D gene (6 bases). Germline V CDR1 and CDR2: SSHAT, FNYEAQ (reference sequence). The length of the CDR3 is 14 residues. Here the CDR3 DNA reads TGTGCTAGCAGCTCACAGGGCCTCCAAGAGACCCAGTACTTC. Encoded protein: CASSSQGLQETQYF.

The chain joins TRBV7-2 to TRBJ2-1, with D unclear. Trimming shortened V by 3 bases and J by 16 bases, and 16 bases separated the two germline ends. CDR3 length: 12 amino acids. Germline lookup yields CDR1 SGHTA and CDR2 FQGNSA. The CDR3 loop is CASSLYQNNQFF. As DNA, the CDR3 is TGTGCCAGCAGCTTGTATCAGAACAACCAATTCTTC.

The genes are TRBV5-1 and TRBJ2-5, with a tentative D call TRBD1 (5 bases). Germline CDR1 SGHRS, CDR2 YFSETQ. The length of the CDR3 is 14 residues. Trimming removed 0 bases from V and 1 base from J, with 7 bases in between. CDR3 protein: CASSLGTTQETQYF. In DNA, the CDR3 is TGCGCCAGCAGCTTGGGGACAACCCAAGAGACCCAGTACTTC. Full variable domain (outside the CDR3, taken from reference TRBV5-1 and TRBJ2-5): KAGVTQTPRYLIKTRGQQVTLSCSPISGHRSVSWYQQTPGQGLQFLFEYFSETQRNKGNFPGRFSGRQFSNSRSEMNVSTLELGDSALYLCASSLGTTQETQYFGPGTRLLVL.

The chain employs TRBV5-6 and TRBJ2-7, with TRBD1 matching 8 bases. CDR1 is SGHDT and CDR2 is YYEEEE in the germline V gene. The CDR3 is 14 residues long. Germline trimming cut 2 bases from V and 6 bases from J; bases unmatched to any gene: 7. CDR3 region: CASSFPNTGGEQYF. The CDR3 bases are TGTGCCAGCAGCTTCCCCAATACAGGGGGCGAGCAGTACTTC.

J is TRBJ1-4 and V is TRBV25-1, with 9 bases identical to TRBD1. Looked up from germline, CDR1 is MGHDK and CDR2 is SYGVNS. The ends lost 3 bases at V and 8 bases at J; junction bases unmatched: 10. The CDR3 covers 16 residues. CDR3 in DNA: TGTGCCAGCAGTGAGGGTGCCGGGACAGGGTACGAAAAACTGTTTTTT. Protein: CASSEGAGTGYEKLFF.

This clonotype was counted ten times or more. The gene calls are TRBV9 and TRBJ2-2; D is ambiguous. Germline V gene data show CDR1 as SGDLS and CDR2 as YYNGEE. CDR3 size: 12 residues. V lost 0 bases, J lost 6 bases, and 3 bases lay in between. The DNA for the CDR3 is TGTGCCAGCAGCGTAGTGGCCGGGGAGCTGTTTTTT. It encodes CASSVVAGELFF.

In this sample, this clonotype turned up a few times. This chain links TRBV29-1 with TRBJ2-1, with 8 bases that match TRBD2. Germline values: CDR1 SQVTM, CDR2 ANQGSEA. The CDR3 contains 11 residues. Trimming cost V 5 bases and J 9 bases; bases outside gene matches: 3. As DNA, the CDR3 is TGCAGCGTTCGGACTAGCATTGAGCAGTTCTTC. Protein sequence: CSVRTSIEQFF.

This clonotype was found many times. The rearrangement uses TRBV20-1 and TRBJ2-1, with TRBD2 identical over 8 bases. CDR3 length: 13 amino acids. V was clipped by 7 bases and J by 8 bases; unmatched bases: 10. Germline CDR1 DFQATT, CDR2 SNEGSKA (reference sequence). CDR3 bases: TGCAGTGTCCCGACGGGAGCGGGGGATGAGCAGTTCTTC. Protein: CSVPTGAGDEQFF.

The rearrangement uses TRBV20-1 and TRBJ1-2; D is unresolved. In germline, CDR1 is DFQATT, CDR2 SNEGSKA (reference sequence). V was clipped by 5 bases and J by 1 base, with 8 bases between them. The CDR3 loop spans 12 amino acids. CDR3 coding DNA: TGCAGTGCTCCGATCAATAACTATGGCTACACCTTC. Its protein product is CSAPINNYGYTF.

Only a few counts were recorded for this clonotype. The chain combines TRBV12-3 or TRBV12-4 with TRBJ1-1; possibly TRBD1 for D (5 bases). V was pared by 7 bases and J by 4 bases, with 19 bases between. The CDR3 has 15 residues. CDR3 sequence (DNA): TGTGCCAGCAATCCTCAGGGCGGATGGGCCACTGAAGCTTTCTTT. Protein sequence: CASNPQGGWATEAFF.

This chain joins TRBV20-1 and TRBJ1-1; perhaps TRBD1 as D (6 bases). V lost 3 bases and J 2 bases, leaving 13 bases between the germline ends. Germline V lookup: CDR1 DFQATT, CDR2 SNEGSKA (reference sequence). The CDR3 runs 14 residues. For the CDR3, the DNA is TGCAGTGCTAGCAGGGGAAGGTTCAACACTGAAGCTTTCTTT. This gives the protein CSASRGRFNTEAFF.

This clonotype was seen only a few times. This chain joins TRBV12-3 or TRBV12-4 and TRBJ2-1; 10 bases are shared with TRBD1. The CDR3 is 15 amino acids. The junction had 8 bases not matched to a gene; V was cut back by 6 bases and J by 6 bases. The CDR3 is CASSSRDRGTNEQFF. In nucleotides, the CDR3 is TGTGCCAGCAGCTCCAGGGACAGGGGAACCAATGAGCAGTTCTTC.

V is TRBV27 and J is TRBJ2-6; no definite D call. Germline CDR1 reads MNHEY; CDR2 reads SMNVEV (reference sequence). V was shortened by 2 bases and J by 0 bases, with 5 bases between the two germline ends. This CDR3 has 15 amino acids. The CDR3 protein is CASSLVFSGANVLTF. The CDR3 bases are TGTGCCAGCAGTTTAGTCTTCTCTGGGGCCAACGTCCTGACTTTC.

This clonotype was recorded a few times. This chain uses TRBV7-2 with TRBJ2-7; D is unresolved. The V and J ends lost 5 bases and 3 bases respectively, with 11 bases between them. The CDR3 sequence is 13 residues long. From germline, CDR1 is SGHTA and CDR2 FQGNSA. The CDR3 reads CASSRSPDYEQYF. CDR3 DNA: TGTGCCAGCAGCCGGTCCCCCGACTACGAGCAGTACTTC.

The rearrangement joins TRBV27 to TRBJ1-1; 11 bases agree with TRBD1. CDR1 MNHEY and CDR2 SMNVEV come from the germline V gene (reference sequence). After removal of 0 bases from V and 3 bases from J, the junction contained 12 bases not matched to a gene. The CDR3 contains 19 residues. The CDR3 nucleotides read TGTGCCAGCAGTTTATCGAAGCAGTGGACAGGGGGCCGCGACACTGAAGCTTTCTTT. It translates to CASSLSKQWTGGRDTEAFF.

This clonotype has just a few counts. CDR3 nucleotide sequence: TGTGCCAGTAGTATCCCGCGAGCGGGAAGACGTGGAGATACGCAGTATTTT. It yields the protein CASSIPRAGRRGDTQYF. The gene calls are TRBV19 and TRBJ2-3, with TRBD2 matching over 7 bases. Germline trimming cut 3 bases from V and 5 bases from J; bases unmatched to any gene: 14. The CDR3 runs to 17 residues. Germline CDR1 and CDR2: LNHDA and SQIVND (reference sequence).

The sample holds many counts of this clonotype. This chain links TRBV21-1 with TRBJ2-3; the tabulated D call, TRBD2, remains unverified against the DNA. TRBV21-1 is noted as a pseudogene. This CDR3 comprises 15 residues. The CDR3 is CASTRLASHTDTQYF. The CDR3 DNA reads TGTGCCAGCACCAGACTAGCGTCACACACAGATACGCAGTATTTT.